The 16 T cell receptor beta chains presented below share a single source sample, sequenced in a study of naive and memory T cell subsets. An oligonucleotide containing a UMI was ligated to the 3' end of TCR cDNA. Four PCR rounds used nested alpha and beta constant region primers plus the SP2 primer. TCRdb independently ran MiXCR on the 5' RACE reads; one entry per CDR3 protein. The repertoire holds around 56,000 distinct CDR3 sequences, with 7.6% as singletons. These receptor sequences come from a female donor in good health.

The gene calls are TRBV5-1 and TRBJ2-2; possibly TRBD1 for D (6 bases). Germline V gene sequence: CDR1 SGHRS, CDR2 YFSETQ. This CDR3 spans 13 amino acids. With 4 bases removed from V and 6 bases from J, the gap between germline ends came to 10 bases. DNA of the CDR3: TGCGCCAGCAGCGTCCAGGGGCCCGGGGAGCTGTTTTTT. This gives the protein CASSVQGPGELFF.

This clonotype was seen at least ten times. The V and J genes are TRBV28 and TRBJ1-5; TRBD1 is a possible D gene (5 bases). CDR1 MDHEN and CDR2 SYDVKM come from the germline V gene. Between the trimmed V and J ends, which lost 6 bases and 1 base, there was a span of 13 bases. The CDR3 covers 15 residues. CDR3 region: CASSLLRASNQPQHF. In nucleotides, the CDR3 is TGTGCCAGCAGCCTACTCAGGGCGAGCAATCAGCCCCAGCATTTT. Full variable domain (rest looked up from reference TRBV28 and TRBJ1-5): DVKVTQSSRYLVKRTGEKVFLECVQDMDHENMFWYRQDPGLGLRLIYFSYDVKMKEKGDIPEGYSVSREKKERFSLILESASTNQTSMYLCASSLLRASNQPQHFGDGTRLSIL.

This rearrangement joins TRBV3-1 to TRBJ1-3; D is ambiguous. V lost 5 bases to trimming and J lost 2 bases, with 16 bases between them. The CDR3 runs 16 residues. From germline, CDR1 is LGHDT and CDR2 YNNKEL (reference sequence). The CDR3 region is CASSNLGIGTGNTIYF. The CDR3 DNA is TGTGCCAGCAGCAACTTGGGGATTGGGACTGGAAACACCATATATTTT.

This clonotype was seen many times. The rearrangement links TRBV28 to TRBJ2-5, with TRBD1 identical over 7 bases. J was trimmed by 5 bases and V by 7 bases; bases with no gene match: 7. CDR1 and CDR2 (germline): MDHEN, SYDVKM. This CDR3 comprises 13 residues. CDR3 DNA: TGTGCCAGCAAGACAGGGAGCTATGAGACCCAGTACTTC. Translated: CASKTGSYETQYF.

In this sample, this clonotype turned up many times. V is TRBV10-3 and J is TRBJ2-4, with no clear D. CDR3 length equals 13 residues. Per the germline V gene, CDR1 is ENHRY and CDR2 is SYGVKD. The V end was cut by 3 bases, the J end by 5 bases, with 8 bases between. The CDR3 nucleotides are TGTGCCATCAGTGATCCGAAACAAAACATTCAGTACTTC. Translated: CAISDPKQNIQYF.

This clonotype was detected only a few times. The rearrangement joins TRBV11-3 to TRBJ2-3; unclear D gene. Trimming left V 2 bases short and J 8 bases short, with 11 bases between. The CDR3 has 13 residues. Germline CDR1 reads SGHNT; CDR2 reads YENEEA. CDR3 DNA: TGTGCCAGCAGCTTAAACTGGGCCGGTACGCAGTATTTT. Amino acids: CASSLNWAGTQYF.

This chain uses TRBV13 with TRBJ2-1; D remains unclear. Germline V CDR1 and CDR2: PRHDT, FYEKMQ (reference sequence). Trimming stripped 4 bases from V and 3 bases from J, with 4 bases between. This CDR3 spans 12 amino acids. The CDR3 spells CASSSDYNEQFF. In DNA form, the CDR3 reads TGTGCCAGCAGCTCGGACTACAATGAGCAGTTCTTC.

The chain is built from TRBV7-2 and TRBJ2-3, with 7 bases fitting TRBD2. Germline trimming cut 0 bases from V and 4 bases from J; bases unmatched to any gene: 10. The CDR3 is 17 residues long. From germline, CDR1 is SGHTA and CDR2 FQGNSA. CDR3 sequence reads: CASSLAWGSGGADTQYF. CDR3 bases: TGTGCCAGCAGCTTAGCGTGGGGCAGTGGGGGGGCAGATACGCAGTATTTT.

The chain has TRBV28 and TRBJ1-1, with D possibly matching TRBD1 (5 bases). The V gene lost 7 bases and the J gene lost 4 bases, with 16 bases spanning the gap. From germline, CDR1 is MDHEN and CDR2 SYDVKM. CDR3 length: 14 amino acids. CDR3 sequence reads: CASTNLGVGTEAFF. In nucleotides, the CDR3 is TGTGCCAGCACCAACCTAGGGGTTGGCACTGAAGCTTTCTTT. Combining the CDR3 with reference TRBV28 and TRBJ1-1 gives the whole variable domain DVKVTQSSRYLVKRTGEKVFLECVQDMDHENMFWYRQDPGLGLRLIYFSYDVKMKEKGDIPEGYSVSREKKERFSLILESASTNQTSMYLCASTNLGVGTEAFFGQGTRLTVV.

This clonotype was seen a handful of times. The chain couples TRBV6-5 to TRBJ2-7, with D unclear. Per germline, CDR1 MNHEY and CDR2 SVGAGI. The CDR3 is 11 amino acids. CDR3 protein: CVTYLTGEQYF. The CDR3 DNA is TGTGTCACATATCTGACGGGCGAGCAGTACTTC.

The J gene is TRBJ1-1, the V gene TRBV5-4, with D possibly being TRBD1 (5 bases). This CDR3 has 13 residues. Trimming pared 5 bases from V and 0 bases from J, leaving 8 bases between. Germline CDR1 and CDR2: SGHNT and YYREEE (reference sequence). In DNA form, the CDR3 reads TGTGCCAGCAGATCACAGGTGAACACTGAAGCTTTCTTT. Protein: CASRSQVNTEAFF.

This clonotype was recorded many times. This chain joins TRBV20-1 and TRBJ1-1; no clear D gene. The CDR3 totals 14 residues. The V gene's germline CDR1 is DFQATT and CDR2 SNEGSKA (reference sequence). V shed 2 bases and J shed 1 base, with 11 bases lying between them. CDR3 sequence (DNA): TGCAGTGCTAGACTCACCCGGTGGAACACTGAAGCTTTCTTT. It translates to CSARLTRWNTEAFF.

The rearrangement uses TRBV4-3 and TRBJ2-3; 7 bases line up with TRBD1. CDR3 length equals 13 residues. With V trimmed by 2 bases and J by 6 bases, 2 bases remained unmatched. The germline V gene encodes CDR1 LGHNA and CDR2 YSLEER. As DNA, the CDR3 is TGCGCCAGCAGCCAACAGGACAGGGATACGCAGTATTTT. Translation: CASSQQDRDTQYF.

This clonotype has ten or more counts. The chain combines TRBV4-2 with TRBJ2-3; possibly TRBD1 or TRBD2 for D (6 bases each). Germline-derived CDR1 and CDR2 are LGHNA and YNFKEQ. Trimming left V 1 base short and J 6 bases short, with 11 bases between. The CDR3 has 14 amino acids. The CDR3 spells CASSQGGAQDTQYF. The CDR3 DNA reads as TGTGCCAGCAGCCAAGGGGGGGCGCAGGATACGCAGTATTTT.

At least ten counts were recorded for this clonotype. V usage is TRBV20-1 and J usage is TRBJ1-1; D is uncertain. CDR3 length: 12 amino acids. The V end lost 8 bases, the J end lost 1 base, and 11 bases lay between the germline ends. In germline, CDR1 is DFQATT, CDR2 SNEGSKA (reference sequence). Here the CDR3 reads CSNRNGNTEAFF. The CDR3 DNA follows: TGCAGTAACCGGAATGGGAACACTGAAGCTTTCTTT.

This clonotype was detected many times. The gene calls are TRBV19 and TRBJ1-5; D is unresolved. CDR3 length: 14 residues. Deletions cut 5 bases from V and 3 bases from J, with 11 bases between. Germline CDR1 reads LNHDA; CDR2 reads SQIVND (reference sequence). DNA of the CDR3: TGTGCCAGTAGTTCGTTGACGGTCAATCAGCCCCAGCATTTT. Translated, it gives CASSSLTVNQPQHF.